This T cell receptor beta chain emerged from a study of blood T cell repertoires in COVID-19. Turning to the study itself: The United States, Italy and Spain were the sources of the acute and convalescent COVID-19 samples. From T cells, B-cell-depleted T cells, or PBMCs came the material, which was cDNA or gDNA.

This clone has a single count. V was cut by 7 bases and J by 0 bases, with 15 bases left in between. The CDR3 sequence is 15 residues long. CDR1 SNHLY and CDR2 FYNNEI come from the germline V gene. Per the authors' pipeline: Reference gene primer amplification gave nucleated cell count estimates. The data were produced by immunoSEQ multiplex PCR, yet TCRdb's version contains in-frame clones alone and is incomplete. V and J calls and clone size are copied from that table; D and trimming were computed from the DNA. The sample includes some 49,000 clones, less than 90% of them seen just once. This TCR derives from a human donor in a cohort sampled during active COVID-19. The sequenced sample was peripheral blood. The chain has TRBV2 and TRBJ2-5; maybe TRBD2 (5 bases). CDR3: CASIRPGSYQETQYF. For the CDR3, the DNA is TGTGCCAGCATACGGCCGGGGTCGTACCAAGAGACCCAGTACTTC. Full variable domain (rest looked up from reference TRBV2 and TRBJ2-5): EPEVTQTPSHQVTQMGQEVILRCVPISNHLYFYWYRQILGQKVEFLVSFYNNEISEKSEIFDDQFSVERPDGSNFTLKIRSTKLEDSAMYFCASIRPGSYQETQYFGPGTRLLVL.